These T cell receptor beta chains were read from a single sample in a study of cytomegalovirus exposure and HLA in healthy donors. Sequencing was performed with immunoSEQ multiplex PCR; in TCRdb, only in-frame clones are kept and a portion is missing. Recorded for this sample: approximately 210,000 clones. Sequencing was done on a sample of PBMCs. These receptors were collected from a woman aged 30 to 39 in good health and CMV-seropositive. Both conserved end residues are trimmed from each CDR3. Each record gives: V gene, J gene, CDR3 protein.

TRBV7-9	TRBJ2-1	ASSLRENEQF
TRBV10-1	TRBJ2-6	ASSEYLGAGANVLT
TRBV2	TRBJ2-1	ASSHRTGDYNEQF
TRBV29-1	TRBJ2-1	SVTPAGEQF
TRBV6-6	TRBJ2-7	ASSYSSGKPDEQY
TRBV5-1	TRBJ2-2	ASSLRLYTGELF
TRBV19	TRBJ1-6	ASRDIYNSPLH
TRBV29-1	TRBJ2-3	SVEGGTSGGYSTDTQY
TRBV5-1	TRBJ2-5	ASFRDIQETQY
TRBV4-1	TRBJ1-1	ASSQEANTEAF
TRBV28	TRBJ2-3	ASSFVTADTQY
TRBV16	TRBJ2-7	ASSQSSRRGEQY
TRBV15	TRBJ1-2	ATSRDRGYGYT
TRBV29-1	TRBJ1-3	SVRTGGSGNTIY
TRBV9	TRBJ1-6	ASSVAPQDPGGSPLH
TRBV28	TRBJ2-3	ASSFSVVTDTQY
TRBV6-5	TRBJ2-1	ASSYTGSLYNEQF
TRBV4-3	TRBJ2-5	ASSQVRAGAEETQY
TRBV6-5	TRBJ1-3	ASRMVDSLRNTIY
TRBV5-1	TRBJ2-3	ASKMVGGGSGDTQY
TRBV6-5	TRBJ1-4	ASRRGFPNEKLF